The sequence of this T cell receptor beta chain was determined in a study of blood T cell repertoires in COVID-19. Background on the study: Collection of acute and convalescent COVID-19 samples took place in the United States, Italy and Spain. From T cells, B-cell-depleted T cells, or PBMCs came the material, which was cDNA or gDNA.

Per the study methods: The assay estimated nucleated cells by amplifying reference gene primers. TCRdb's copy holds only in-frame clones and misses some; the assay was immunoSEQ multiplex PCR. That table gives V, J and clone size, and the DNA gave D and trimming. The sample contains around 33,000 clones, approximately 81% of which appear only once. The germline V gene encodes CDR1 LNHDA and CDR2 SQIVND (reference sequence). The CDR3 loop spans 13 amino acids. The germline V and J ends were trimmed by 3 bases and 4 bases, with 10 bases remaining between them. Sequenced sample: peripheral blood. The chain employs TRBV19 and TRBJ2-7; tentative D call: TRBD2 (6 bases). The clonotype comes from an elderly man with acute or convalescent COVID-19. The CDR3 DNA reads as TGTGCCAGTAGTATGACTAGGAGTTACGAGCAGTACTTC. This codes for CASSMTRSYEQYF.